The 26 T cell receptor beta chains below were found in one sample sequenced in a study of T-cell memory formation after mild COVID-19. TCRdb independently ran MiXCR on the 5' RACE reads; one entry per CDR3 protein. The profile covers hundreds of thousands of distinct CDR3 sequences, with about 18% appearing a single time and 9% to 15% taken by the ten largest. Sample: PBMCs or a T cell subset sorted from them (not recorded which). The receptors stem from an adult woman who had mild COVID-19 (a few samples of this study predate the infection). Cell type and time point are not known.

This clonotype was detected many times. The CDR3 protein is CAISESGRGYEQYF. The CDR3 DNA reads as TGTGCCATCAGTGAGAGTGGGAGGGGATACGAGCAGTACTTC. The chain links TRBV10-3 to TRBJ2-7; 7 nucleotides match TRBD2. The germline gives CDR1 ENHRY, CDR2 SYGVKD. The CDR3 is 14 residues long. V dropped 2 bases and J dropped 4; count of bases not matched to a gene: 5.

The chain links TRBV24-1 to TRBJ1-2; D perhaps matches TRBD1 (6 bases). CDR1 is KGHDR and CDR2 is SFDVKD in the germline V gene. The V and J ends lost 7 bases and 8 bases respectively, with 13 bases between them. There are 12 residues in the CDR3. DNA for the CDR3: TGTGCCACCAGAGGGGGGGCTGGAGGCTACACCTTC. Translation gives CATRGGAGGYTF.

This clonotype turned up a few times. This chain joins TRBV29-1 and TRBJ2-5, with 7 bases matching TRBD1. With V trimmed by 6 bases and J by 5 bases, 9 bases remained unmatched. The CDR3 covers 13 residues. The V gene's germline CDR1 is SQVTM and CDR2 ANQGSEA. The CDR3: CSVGTAPGETQYF. The CDR3 DNA reads as TGCAGCGTCGGGACAGCCCCCGGGGAGACCCAGTACTTC. The whole variable domain, remainder taken from reference TRBV29-1 and TRBJ2-5, is SAVISQKPSRDICQRGTSLTIQCQVDSQVTMMFWYRQQPGQSLTLIATANQGSEATYESGFVIDKFPISRPNLTFSTLTVSNMSPEDSSIYLCSVGTAPGETQYFGPGTRLLVL.

This clonotype was recorded a few times. The chain uses TRBV3-1 and TRBJ2-1, with a possible D match to TRBD2 (5 bases). The CDR3 runs to 15 residues. V was trimmed by 7 bases and J by 2 bases, leaving 15 bases between them. In germline, CDR1 is LGHDT, CDR2 YNNKEL (reference sequence). CDR3 residues: CASTALEGAYNEQFF. In nucleotides, the CDR3 is TGTGCCAGCACCGCCCTAGAGGGTGCCTACAATGAGCAGTTCTTC.

This clonotype was observed a handful of times. The rearrangement links TRBV19 to TRBJ2-2, with 9 bases matching TRBD1. J was trimmed by 2 bases and V by 5 bases; bases with no gene match: 21. Germline CDR1 and CDR2: LNHDA and SQIVND (reference sequence). This CDR3 has 21 residues. The CDR3 coding sequence is TGTGCCAGTAGTCCCAAATCCCTCGGGACAGGGAATCTTCTAAACACCGGGGAGCTGTTTTTT. This codes for CASSPKSLGTGNLLNTGELFF.

The chain employs TRBV7-6 and TRBJ2-5; D unclear. The CDR3 spans 14 residues. The V end lost 5 bases, the J end lost 5 bases, and 15 bases lay between the germline ends. The germline CDR1 and CDR2 sequences are SGHVS and FNYEAQ. CDR3 amino acids: CASSPRTRSETQYF. The CDR3 nucleotides read TGTGCCAGCAGCCCACGAACCCGCTCGGAGACCCAGTACTTC.

This clonotype showed up just a few times. The chain joins TRBV6-5 to TRBJ2-7, with 7 nucleotides matching TRBD1. The V gene's germline CDR1 is MNHEY and CDR2 SVGAGI. V lost 6 bases and J lost 1; bases outside the gene matches: 18. The CDR3 sequence is 18 residues long. CDR3 sequence: CASSPTPIGQEYSYEQYF. The CDR3 region has the DNA TGTGCCAGCAGCCCCACCCCCATCGGACAGGAGTATTCCTACGAGCAGTACTTC.

This clonotype came up a few times. V and J are TRBV12-3 or TRBV12-4 and TRBJ2-1, with D possibly being TRBD2 (6 bases). This CDR3 contains 14 residues. Trimming took 10 bases from V and 10 from J, leaving 23 bases between them. In DNA form, the CDR3 reads TGTGCCACCTTTCCGGCACTAGCCCAAGGGGAGCAGTTCTTC. It yields the protein CATFPALAQGEQFF.

This clonotype appeared a few times. The CDR3 DNA reads TGTGCCACCAGTGATTTGGGGGCCAGTAGTGAGACCCAGTACTTC. It encodes CATSDLGASSETQYF. The chain combines TRBV24-1 with TRBJ2-5; D is perhaps TRBD1 (5 bases). This CDR3 is built from 15 residues. Trimming left V 0 bases short and J 5 bases short, with 12 bases between. In germline, CDR1 is KGHDR, CDR2 SFDVKD.

This clonotype was recorded many times. DNA of the CDR3: TGCGCCAGCAGCTTAGGAGCGGGGATACCGAACACCGGGGAGCTGTTTTTT. It is translated as CASSLGAGIPNTGELFF. The chain couples TRBV5-1 to TRBJ2-2, with TRBD2 identical over 7 bases. CDR1 is SGHRS, CDR2 YFSETQ, per germline. V gave up 2 bases and J gave up 0 bases; unmatched junction bases: 7. This CDR3 has 17 residues.

The gene calls are TRBV28 and TRBJ2-4; D may be TRBD1 or TRBD2 (6 bases each). Trimming took off 2 bases at V and 9 bases at J, with 17 bases between the two ends. This CDR3 contains 15 residues. The germline gives CDR1 MDHEN, CDR2 SYDVKM. The CDR3 nucleotides are TGTGCCAGCAGTTTAGGAACAGGGCTGGGGGGCATTCAGTACTTC. As protein: CASSLGTGLGGIQYF.

This clonotype turned up a few times. This chain links TRBV18 with TRBJ2-7; D remains ambiguous. Germline V gene data show CDR1 as KGHSH and CDR2 as LQKENI. The V and J ends lost 3 bases and 2 bases respectively, with 11 bases between them. The CDR3 is made up of 14 amino acids. The CDR3 sequence is CASSPQVDPYEQYF. The CDR3 DNA follows: TGTGCCAGCTCACCTCAGGTAGATCCCTACGAGCAGTACTTC.

This clonotype was counted ten times or more. This CDR3 is CASSSQLSGANVLTF. CDR3 nucleotide sequence: TGTGCCAGCAGCTCTCAGTTATCCGGGGCCAACGTCCTGACTTTC. V gene TRBV7-3 combines with J gene TRBJ2-6; D is unclear. CDR3 length: 15 amino acids. V was cut by 4 bases and J by 4 bases, with 11 bases left in between. In germline, CDR1 is SGHTA, CDR2 FQGTGA. The whole variable domain, remainder taken from reference TRBV7-3 and TRBJ2-6, is GAGVSQTPSNKVTEKGKYVELRCDPISGHTALYWYRQSLGQGPEFLIYFQGTGAADDSGLPNDRFFAVRPEGSVSTLKIQRTERGDSAVYLCASSSQLSGANVLTFGAGSRLTVL.

This clonotype was detected many times. The V gene is TRBV19, the J gene TRBJ2-1; TRBD2 agrees at 7 bases. CDR3 length: 14 residues. Unmatched junction bases numbered 4, after V lost 4 bases and J lost 4 bases. CDR1 is LNHDA, CDR2 SQIVND, per germline (reference sequence). DNA of the CDR3: TGTGCCAGTAGTAGCGGGGGAGATTACAATGAGCAGTTCTTC. It codes for CASSSGGDYNEQFF.

A few counts support this clonotype. The chain joins TRBV20-1 to TRBJ1-2, with D possibly TRBD1 on 5 matching bases. This CDR3 is built from 13 residues. In germline, CDR1 is DFQATT, CDR2 SNEGSKA (reference sequence). Trimming cost V 2 bases and J 4 bases, with 11 bases left between them. The CDR3 region has the DNA TGCAGTGCTAGACTCCAAGGGGTCTATGGCTACACCTTC. Its protein product is CSARLQGVYGYTF.

In its sample, this clonotype was seen many times. The chain employs TRBV5-1 and TRBJ2-3; D not resolved. The V gene's germline CDR1 is SGHRS and CDR2 YFSETQ. With 7 bases removed from V and 1 base from J, the gap between germline ends came to 22 bases. This CDR3 spans 17 amino acids. The CDR3 is CASARNPTASGTDTQYF. Here the CDR3 DNA reads TGCGCCAGCGCCCGTAATCCTACGGCATCGGGCACAGATACGCAGTATTTT. Filled out from reference TRBV5-1 and TRBJ2-3, the complete variable domain reads KAGVTQTPRYLIKTRGQQVTLSCSPISGHRSVSWYQQTPGQGLQFLFEYFSETQRNKGNFPGRFSGRQFSNSRSEMNVSTLELGDSALYLCASARNPTASGTDTQYFGPGTRLTVL.

The table lists this clonotype with a few counts. The rearrangement joins TRBV20-1 to TRBJ2-2; TRBD2 matches 10 bases. The CDR3 runs to 15 residues. The germline V gene has CDR1 DFQATT and CDR2 SNEGSKA (reference sequence). J was trimmed by 3 bases and V by 0 bases; bases with no gene match: 1. CDR3 amino acids: CSARDGTSDTGELFF. The CDR3 DNA reads as TGCAGTGCTAGAGATGGGACTAGCGACACCGGGGAGCTGTTTTTT.

The chain joins TRBV24-1 to TRBJ1-2, with TRBD1 as a possible D gene (6 bases). CDR3 length: 13 residues. CDR1 and CDR2 from the germline V gene are KGHDR and SFDVKD. The ends were cut back, 5 bases at V and 7 bases at J, with 13 bases in the middle. The CDR3 region has the DNA TGTGCCACCAGTGGAAGGGGGATCACTGGCTACACCTTC. Translating gives CATSGRGITGYTF.

The rearrangement links TRBV12-3 or TRBV12-4 to TRBJ1-6; D may be TRBD1 (6 bases). There are 14 residues in the CDR3. Trimming removed 6 bases from V and 7 bases from J, with 13 bases in between. CDR3 DNA sequence: TGTGCCAGCAGCAAACAGGGTAGCAATTCACCCCTCCACTTT. Translated, it gives CASSKQGSNSPLHF.

V usage is TRBV24-1 and J usage is TRBJ2-1; no clear D. Germline V gene data show CDR1 as KGHDR and CDR2 as SFDVKD. Trimming took off 0 bases at V and 4 bases at J, with 21 bases between the two ends. CDR3 length: 19 amino acids. CDR3 nucleotides: TGTGCCACCAGTGATTTGCCTCGGGCCTTAGGTCTCGGATACAATGAGCAGTTCTTC. It translates to CATSDLPRALGLGYNEQFF.

The DNA for the CDR3 is TGTGCCAGCAGCGGCGCGCCGGGGGACGAGCAGTACTTC. Its protein is CASSGAPGDEQYF. The genes are TRBV9 and TRBJ2-7; possible D gene TRBD2, 6 bases. V gave up 3 bases and J gave up 5 bases, with 12 bases separating them. Germline V lookup: CDR1 SGDLS, CDR2 YYNGEE. The CDR3 extends over 13 amino acids.

The J gene is TRBJ2-2, the V gene TRBV5-1; D remains unclear. The V and J ends lost 0 bases and 0 bases respectively, with 12 bases between them. The CDR3 totals 17 residues. CDR1 SGHRS and CDR2 YFSETQ come from the germline V gene. CDR3 in DNA: TGCGCCAGCAGCTTGGAGCCGGAGAGAGCGAACACCGGGGAGCTGTTTTTT. It specifies CASSLEPERANTGELFF. Drawing the rest from reference TRBV5-1 and TRBJ2-2, the complete variable domain is KAGVTQTPRYLIKTRGQQVTLSCSPISGHRSVSWYQQTPGQGLQFLFEYFSETQRNKGNFPGRFSGRQFSNSRSEMNVSTLELGDSALYLCASSLEPERANTGELFFGEGSRLTVL.

Only a few counts were recorded for this clonotype. The V gene is TRBV5-1, the J gene TRBJ1-2; the match to TRBD1 covers 8 bases. This CDR3 comprises 15 residues. Germline V gene lookup returns CDR1 SGHRS and CDR2 YFSETQ. The ends lost 3 bases at V and 8 bases at J; junction bases unmatched: 12. CDR3: CASSSPDQGAGGYTF. The CDR3 bases are TGCGCCAGCAGCTCTCCGGACCAGGGGGCGGGAGGCTACACCTTC. Filled out from reference TRBV5-1 and TRBJ1-2, the complete variable domain reads KAGVTQTPRYLIKTRGQQVTLSCSPISGHRSVSWYQQTPGQGLQFLFEYFSETQRNKGNFPGRFSGRQFSNSRSEMNVSTLELGDSALYLCASSSPDQGAGGYTFGSGTRLTVV.

In DNA, the CDR3 is TGTGCCACCTTTACCCCTGGACTGTATGGCTACACCTTC. Amino acid sequence: CATFTPGLYGYTF. The V gene is TRBV10-3, the J gene TRBJ1-2; no firm D call. V lost 10 bases to trimming and J lost 5 bases, with 17 bases between them. The CDR3 is 13 amino acids. Germline V gives CDR1 ENHRY, CDR2 SYGVKD.

The chain carries TRBV12-3 or TRBV12-4 and TRBJ1-3; D remains unclear. CDR3 length equals 16 residues. V was trimmed by 3 bases and J by 1 base, leaving 13 bases between them. CDR3 in amino acids: CASSFGSSSSGNTIYF. The CDR3 coding sequence is TGTGCCAGCAGTTTTGGGTCCTCATCATCTGGAAACACCATATATTTT.

J is TRBJ1-2 and V is TRBV12-3 or TRBV12-4, with 7 bases aligning to TRBD1. This CDR3 has 14 residues. The J segment lost 6 bases and the V segment lost 5 bases, leaving 9 bases of the junction unmatched. CDR3 coding DNA: TGTGCCAGCAGTGAAGTACAGGGGAGGGATGGCTACACCTTC. Its translation: CASSEVQGRDGYTF.